The 16 T cell receptor beta chains below were found in one sample sequenced in a study of cytomegalovirus exposure and HLA in healthy donors. This PCR relied on a set of 60 Vbeta primers and 13 Jbeta primers. Assay: immunoSEQ multiplex PCR; the TCRdb copy retains only in-frame clones and omits some. The data show about 180,000 clones, roughly four fifths seen once. Sequenced sample: PBMCs. Receptor source: a man aged 18 to 29 in good health and CMV-seronegative.

This chain connects TRBV11-1 to TRBJ1-1; D remains unclear. The V gene's germline CDR1 is SGHAT and CDR2 FQDESV (reference sequence). This CDR3 region has 17 residues. Deletions cut 3 bases from V and 2 bases from J, with 19 bases between. The DNA of the CDR3 is TGTGCCAGCAGCTTGGGCCCGGTGGGCAGTTCCAACACTGAAGCTTTCTTT. It specifies CASSLGPVGSSNTEAFF.

The chain employs TRBV12-2 and TRBJ1-2. TRBV12-2 is listed as a pseudogene. The CDR3 spans 17 residues. CDR3 bases: TGTGCAAGTCGCTTAGCTCCGGGGGTGCGGGGGCCGAGCGGCTACACCTTC. Translation gives CASRLAPGVRGPSGYTF.

This clone was seen a handful of times. This chain joins TRBV2 and TRBJ2-5, with D perhaps TRBD2 (5 bases). CDR3 length: 13 amino acids. The V gene lost 3 bases and the J gene lost 7 bases, with 12 bases spanning the gap. In germline, CDR1 is SNHLY, CDR2 FYNNEI. This CDR3 is CASSDEARGTQYF. CDR3 in DNA: TGTGCCAGCAGTGATGAAGCCCGGGGGACCCAGTACTTC. The whole variable domain, remainder taken from reference TRBV2 and TRBJ2-5, is EPEVTQTPSHQVTQMGQEVILRCVPISNHLYFYWYRQILGQKVEFLVSFYNNEISEKSEIFDDQFSVERPDGSNFTLKIRSTKLEDSAMYFCASSDEARGTQYFGPGTRLLVL.

J is TRBJ1-3 and V is TRBV9; D is unclear. CDR1 is SGDLS and CDR2 is YYNGEE in the germline V gene. Trimming left V 0 bases short and J 3 bases short, with 7 bases between. This CDR3 region has 14 residues. This CDR3 reads CASSVGTVGNTIYF. The CDR3 bases are TGTGCCAGCAGCGTAGGAACGGTTGGAAACACCATATATTTT.

V usage is TRBV28 and J usage is TRBJ2-7; 10 bases line up with TRBD1. The CDR3 has 16 amino acids. Germline V lookup: CDR1 MDHEN, CDR2 SYDVKM. V was clipped by 5 bases and J by 10 bases; unmatched bases: 17. The CDR3 nucleotides read TGTGCCAGCAGTCGACAGGGGGCGGATTGGACCCGTCCCCAGTACTTC. It specifies CASSRQGADWTRPQYF.

The CDR3 loop reads CASSPPNGNNEQFF. The CDR3 DNA follows: TGTGCCAGCAGCCCCCCTAATGGTAATAATGAGCAGTTCTTC. The rearrangement uses TRBV11-3 and TRBJ2-1, with D hard to call. V was cut by 5 bases and J by 7 bases, with 15 bases left in between. This CDR3 has 14 amino acids. Germline V gene data show CDR1 as SGHNT and CDR2 as YENEEA. The variable domain in full, with the rest retrieved from reference TRBV11-3 and TRBJ2-1, is EAGVVQSPRYKIIEKKQPVAFWCNPISGHNTLYWYLQNLGQGPELLIRYENEEAVDDSQLPKDRFSAERLKGVDSTLKIQPAELGDSAVYLCASSPPNGNNEQFFGPGTRLTVL.

This chain links TRBV23-1 with TRBJ1-2, with D possibly matching TRBD1 (5 bases). TRBV23-1 is treated as an ORF (open reading frame) with a function not yet certain. The CDR3 totals 13 residues. Trimming left V 3 bases short and J 8 bases short, with 13 bases between. CDR3 nucleotides: TGCGCCAGCAGTCATACGGCAGGGAACGGCTACACCTTC. Its translation: CASSHTAGNGYTF.

CDR3 nucleotide sequence: TGCGCCAGCAGCTTATTAGGACAAGCCATGAACACTGAAGCTTTCTTT. Translating gives CASSLLGQAMNTEAFF. The chain couples TRBV5-1 to TRBJ1-1; D may be TRBD1 (5 bases). Trimming pared 2 bases from V and 0 bases from J, leaving 14 bases between. The CDR3 is 16 residues long. Germline loops: CDR1 SGHRS, CDR2 YFSETQ.

V is TRBV28 and J is TRBJ2-7; tentative D call: TRBD1 (5 bases). CDR1 MDHEN and CDR2 SYDVKM come from the germline V gene. This CDR3 region has 14 residues. Trimming stripped 10 bases from V and 2 bases from J, with 18 bases between. CDR3 loop: CATLPATEAYEQYF. CDR3 nucleotide sequence: TGTGCCACCCTGCCCGCGACAGAGGCCTACGAGCAGTACTTC.

This clone was observed a handful of times. The chain carries TRBV5-4 and TRBJ1-1, with D possibly being TRBD1 (6 bases). This CDR3 has 17 amino acids. The germline V and J ends were trimmed by 4 bases and 0 bases, with 19 bases remaining between them. CDR1 is SGHNT and CDR2 is YYREEE in the germline V gene (reference sequence). The CDR3 DNA sequence: TGTGCCAGCAGCCAAGAAGGGGGTGGTTTTATGAACACTGAAGCTTTCTTT. It specifies CASSQEGGGFMNTEAFF.

The chain is built from TRBV5-1 and TRBJ2-4; 9 nucleotides align to TRBD1. Germline CDR1 reads SGHRS; CDR2 reads YFSETQ. J lost 3 bases, V lost 0 bases, and 1 base had no gene match. CDR3 size: 15 residues. For the CDR3, the DNA is TGCGCCAGCAGCTTGGGACAGGGGGGCAAAAACATTCAGTACTTC. Amino acids: CASSLGQGGKNIQYF. Filled out from reference TRBV5-1 and TRBJ2-4, the complete variable domain reads KAGVTQTPRYLIKTRGQQVTLSCSPISGHRSVSWYQQTPGQGLQFLFEYFSETQRNKGNFPGRFSGRQFSNSRSEMNVSTLELGDSALYLCASSLGQGGKNIQYFGAGTRLSVL.

The chain has TRBV10-3 and TRBJ2-1; D is unclear. The CDR3 is 12 amino acids. Germline CDR1 ENHRY, CDR2 SYGVKD. The V end was cut by 3 bases, the J end by 5 bases, with 5 bases between. CDR3 coding DNA: TGTGCCATCAGTGACCAAAACAATGAGCAGTTCTTC. Translating it yields CAISDQNNEQFF.

This clone was recorded a few times. This rearrangement joins TRBV27 to TRBJ1-2; 10 nucleotides agree with TRBD1. This CDR3 is built from 15 residues. V shed 4 bases and J 4 bases; nucleotides not matched to a gene: 6. Germline V gene lookup returns CDR1 MNHEY and CDR2 SMNVEV (reference sequence). The CDR3 loop is CASSSGTGVSYGYTF. CDR3 DNA: TGTGCCAGCAGTTCCGGGACAGGGGTGAGCTATGGCTACACCTTC.

This clone has a handful of counts. The chain has TRBV5-6 and TRBJ2-7; tentative D call: TRBD2 (5 bases). V was trimmed by 4 bases and J by 3 bases, leaving 14 bases between them. The germline V gene encodes CDR1 SGHDT and CDR2 YYEEEE. The CDR3 has 14 amino acids. The CDR3 DNA reads as TGTGCCAGCAGCGCAAGCGGTATTCTCTACGAGCAGTACTTC. Translation: CASSASGILYEQYF.

The chain combines TRBV6-5 with TRBJ1-2, with TRBD1 as a possible D gene (6 bases). The CDR3 has 14 amino acids. Germline V gene data show CDR1 as MNHEY and CDR2 as SVGAGI. Trimming shortened V by 0 bases and J by 8 bases, and 13 bases separated the two germline ends. The chain's CDR3 is CASSYSTTGEGYTF. The DNA of the CDR3 is TGTGCCAGCAGTTACTCGACGACAGGCGAAGGCTACACCTTC.

The V call is TRBV7-9, the J call TRBJ2-7; 14 bases are a match to TRBD2. V lost 5 bases, J lost 6 bases, and 6 bases stayed unmatched. The CDR3 is 15 amino acids. The germline gives CDR1 SEHNR, CDR2 FQNEAQ (reference sequence). The CDR3 region is CASSLPGLAGVEQYF. The CDR3 nucleotides read TGTGCCAGCAGCCTCCCGGGACTAGCGGGGGTCGAGCAGTACTTC.